This T cell receptor (beta chain) was sequenced for a study of blood T cell repertoires in COVID-19. Study overall: Acute-phase and convalescent COVID-19 samples originated in the United States, Italy and Spain. Nucleic acid was either cDNA or gDNA, and it came from T cells, B-cell-depleted T cells, or PBMCs.

The ends were cut back, 4 bases at V and 1 base at J, with 11 bases in the middle. The CDR3 spans 14 residues. Germline V lookup: CDR1 SGDLS, CDR2 YYNGEE. Some clones are missing from TCRdb's copy, which holds only in-frame ones; the method was immunoSEQ multiplex PCR. The repertoire holds tens of thousands of clones, with 75% to 90% as singletons. The sample taken for sequencing was peripheral blood. The genes are TRBV9 and TRBJ1-1; possible D gene TRBD1, 5 bases. This TCR was recovered from a man in his sixties with acute or convalescent COVID-19. In DNA, the CDR3 is TGTGCCAGCAGCCGGACAATATCGAACACTGAAGCTTTCTTT. Translation: CASSRTISNTEAFF.